This is a list of T cell receptor beta chains from one sample in a study of Graves' ophthalmopathy and Graves' hyperthyroidism. MiXCR was run by TCRdb on the multiplex PCR reads, yielding one entry per CDR3 protein. The sample includes hundreds of thousands of distinct CDR3 sequences, 35% to 50% of them seen just once. Sequenced: peripheral blood. The source of these receptors is an adult man with Graves' ophthalmopathy. CDR3s include the opening cysteine and the closing phenylalanine or tryptophan. D genes are given only for firm matches. The size field is filled for only some rows; it gives once, few, many or a size class.

cdr3_aa cdr3_nt v_call clone_size d_call j_call
CASSLPSDYGYTF TGTGCCAGCAGTTTACCGAGCGACTATGGCTACACCTTC TRBV7-2 NA NA TRBJ1-2
CASSTGGGQPQHF TGTGCCAGTAGTACCGGGGGAGGCCAGCCCCAGCATTTT TRBV19 NA NA TRBJ1-5
CTPAPQGGYTF TGCACCCCCGCCCCTCAGGGCGGCTACACCTTC TRBV29-1 NA NA TRBJ1-2
CASSDRLARTDTQYF TGTGCCAGCAGCGATCGACTAGCGAGGACAGATACGCAGTATTTT TRBV7-9 NA TRBD2 TRBJ2-3
CASGIASSSYEQYF TGTGCCAGTGGGATAGCGTCAAGCTCCTACGAGCAGTACTTC TRBV19 many NA TRBJ2-7
CSAPTGSGNTIYF TGCAGTGCCCCGACAGGGTCTGGAAACACCATATATTTT TRBV20-1 many TRBD1 TRBJ1-3
CASSSEQGSNEKLFF TGTGCCAGCAGTTCGGAACAGGGCTCTAATGAAAAACTGTTTTTT TRBV27 NA NA TRBJ1-4
CASSPLAGGPYEQYF TGTGCCAGCAGTCCCCTAGCGGGAGGGCCTTACGAGCAGTACTTC TRBV19 NA TRBD2 TRBJ2-7
CASSYNGNQPQHF TGTGCCAGCAGTTACAATGGCAATCAGCCCCAGCATTTT TRBV10-3 few NA TRBJ1-5
CASSATGVGGYTF TGTGCCAGCAGTGCAACAGGGGTTGGAGGCTACACCTTC TRBV6-6 NA TRBD1 TRBJ1-2
CASSVTWGQGPTGELFF TGTGCCAGCAGCGTAACTTGGGGACAGGGTCCCACCGGGGAGCTGTTTTTT TRBV9 NA TRBD1 TRBJ2-2
CSSPPPGVGYGYTF TGCAGTTCGCCTCCCCCCGGGGTGGGCTATGGCTACACCTTC TRBV20-1 many NA TRBJ1-2
CASARGTEAFF TGTGCCAGCGCTCGGGGGACTGAAGCTTTCTTT TRBV12-3/TRBV12-4 many NA TRBJ1-1
CASRPRVIGELFF TGTGCCAGCAGACCTAGGGTGATCGGGGAGCTGTTTTTT TRBV12-3/TRBV12-4 many NA TRBJ2-2
CAISGTGGDSPLHF TGTGCCATCAGCGGGACAGGGGGCGATTCACCCCTCCACTTT TRBV10-3 NA TRBD1 TRBJ1-6
CASITNRVGASYEQYF TGTGCCAGCATTACAAACAGGGTTGGGGCCTCCTACGAGCAGTACTTC TRBV2 many NA TRBJ2-7
CASSLAPGGVIYGYTF TGTGCCAGCAGCTTAGCGCCAGGGGGCGTAATCTATGGCTACACCTTC TRBV7-2 many TRBD1 TRBJ1-2
CATSDEAAGAWETQYF TGTGCCACCAGTGATGAAGCAGCGGGAGCGTGGGAGACCCAGTACTTC TRBV24-1 many TRBD2 TRBJ2-5
CAWSGRVQETQYF TGTGCCTGGAGTGGCAGGGTCCAAGAGACCCAGTACTTC TRBV30 NA NA TRBJ2-5
CASSLEREGRGYTF TGCGCCAGCAGCTTGGAGAGGGAAGGCAGGGGCTACACCTTC TRBV5-1 NA NA TRBJ1-2
CASRFGAAASGNTIYF TGCGCCAGCAGGTTTGGGGCAGCGGCCTCTGGAAACACCATATATTTT TRBV5-1 NA NA TRBJ1-3
CASSLRFSGANVLTF TGTGCCAGCAGTTTAAGGTTTTCTGGGGCCAACGTCCTGACTTTC TRBV12-3/TRBV12-4 NA NA TRBJ2-6
CATSRLGQADEQYF TGTGCCACCAGCAGGTTAGGGCAGGCTGACGAGCAGTACTTC TRBV15 many NA TRBJ2-7
CASSPTSGRNEQYF TGTGCCAGCAGCCCGACTAGCGGGAGAAACGAGCAGTACTTC TRBV12-3/TRBV12-4 many TRBD2 TRBJ2-7
CASSLRGSGNTEAFF TGTGCCAGCAGTTTAAGGGGGTCAGGCAACACTGAAGCTTTCTTT TRBV12-3/TRBV12-4 NA NA TRBJ1-1
CASSLGQGLPDTGELFF TGCGCCAGCAGCTTGGGACAGGGGTTACCGGACACCGGGGAGCTGTTTTTT TRBV5-1 NA TRBD1 TRBJ2-2
CSAPGTGGTEAFF TGCAGTGCTCCCGGGACAGGGGGCACTGAAGCTTTCTTT TRBV20-1 many TRBD1 TRBJ1-1
CATSRGQGVHEQYF TGTGCCACCAGCAGAGGACAGGGGGTCCACGAGCAGTACTTC TRBV15 many TRBD1 TRBJ2-7
CASIGQAGTGELFF TGTGCCAGCATCGGACAGGCGGGCACCGGGGAGCTGTTTTTT TRBV7-2 many TRBD1 TRBJ2-2
CASKPVAGPYGYTF TGTGCCAGCAAACCGGTGGCAGGGCCATATGGCTACACCTTC TRBV12-3/TRBV12-4 many NA TRBJ1-2
CAWSSTSGAYEQYF TGTGCCTGGAGTTCGACTAGCGGGGCCTACGAGCAGTACTTC TRBV25-1 NA TRBD2 TRBJ2-7
CASSFGQGALDEQYF TGTGCCAGCAGCTTCGGACAGGGGGCGCTCGACGAGCAGTACTTC TRBV7-3 NA TRBD1 TRBJ2-7
CASSPGQQPQHF TGTGCCAGCAGCCCTGGACAGCAGCCCCAGCATTTT TRBV5-6 NA NA TRBJ1-5
CASSFDLNEQFF TGTGCCAGCAGCTTTGATCTCAATGAGCAGTTTTTT TRBV7-9 NA NA TRBJ2-2
CASSATDTGANVLTF TGTGCCAGCAGTGCTACTGACACCGGGGCCAACGTCCTGACTTTC TRBV10-3 NA NA TRBJ2-6
CASSGTSGTDTQYF TGTGCCAGCAGTGGGACTAGCGGCACAGATACGCAGTATTTT TRBV11-2 NA TRBD2 TRBJ2-3
CASSDRGANEKLFF TGTGCCAGCAGTGACCGGGGGGCTAATGAAAAACTGTTTTTT TRBV2 NA NA TRBJ1-4
CSLLAGREQYF TGCAGCTTACTTGCTGGGCGCGAGCAGTACTTC TRBV29-1 once NA TRBJ2-7
CASSLGVRSGHTYEQYF TGCGCCAGCAGCTTGGGAGTCCGGAGCGGACACACCTACGAGCAGTACTTC TRBV5-1 few NA TRBJ2-7
CASRGSANTEAFF TGTGCCAGTAGGGGATCGGCAAACACTGAAGCTTTCTTT TRBV19 many NA TRBJ1-1
CAWSGNGAGEDEQYF TGTGCCTGGAGTGGGAACGGAGCGGGAGAAGACGAGCAGTACTTC TRBV29-1 NA TRBD2 TRBJ2-7
CASSPRPEAGVGYTF TGTGCCAGCAGTCCACGGCCCGAAGCGGGAGTTGGCTACACCTTC TRBV12-3/TRBV12-4 NA NA TRBJ1-2
CASGLVTGNTEAFF TGTGCTAGTGGTTTGGTTACAGGGAACACTGAAGCTTTCTTT TRBV12-5 few NA TRBJ1-1
CATGLSYGYTF TGTGCCACCGGACTCTCCTATGGCTACACCTTC TRBV12-3/TRBV12-4 many NA TRBJ1-2
CASTGGLPEAFF TGTGCCAGCACGGGGGGATTACCTGAAGCTTTCTTT TRBV12-3/TRBV12-4 few NA TRBJ1-1
CASSRSRNTIYF TGTGCCAGCAGCAGGAGCAGAAACACCATATATTTT TRBV9 NA NA TRBJ1-3
CASEGVDTGELFF TGTGCCTCTGAGGGGGTGGACACCGGGGAGCTGTTTTTT TRBV10-3 many NA TRBJ2-2
CASSQNSGGAETQYF TGTGCCAGCAGTCAAAACTCAGGGGGCGCGGAGACCCAGTACTTC TRBV6-6 few TRBD1 TRBJ2-5
CASRIQGTGELFF TGTGCCAGCAGAATACAGGGGACCGGGGAGCTGTTTTTT TRBV12-3/TRBV12-4 many TRBD1 TRBJ2-2
CASSPEAGARGEQYF TGTGCCAGCTCACCAGAGGCAGGGGCGCGGGGGGAGCAGTACTTC TRBV12-3/TRBV12-4 NA NA TRBJ2-7